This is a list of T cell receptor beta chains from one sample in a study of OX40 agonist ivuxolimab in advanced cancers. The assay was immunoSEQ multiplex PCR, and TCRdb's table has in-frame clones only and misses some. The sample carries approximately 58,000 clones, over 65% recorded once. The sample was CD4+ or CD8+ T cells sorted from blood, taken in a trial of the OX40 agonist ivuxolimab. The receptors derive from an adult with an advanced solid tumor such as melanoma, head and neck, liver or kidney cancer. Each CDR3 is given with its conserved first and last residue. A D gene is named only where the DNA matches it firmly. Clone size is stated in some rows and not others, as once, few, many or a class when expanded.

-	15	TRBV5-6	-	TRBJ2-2	TGTGCCAGCAGCTTACCAGGGCTGAACACCGGGGAGCTGTTTTTT	CASSLPGLNTGELFF
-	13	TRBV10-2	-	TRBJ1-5	TGCGCCAGCAGTGAAGTCGGGATTCAGCCCCAGCATTTT	CASSEVGIQPQHF
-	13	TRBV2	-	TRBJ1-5	TGTGCCAGCAGTGAAAGGGGTGGGCAGCCCCAGCATTTT	CASSERGGQPQHF
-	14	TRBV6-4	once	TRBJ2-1	TGTGCCAGCAGTGGGGGGGAAGGTTACAATGAGCAGTTCTTC	CASSGGEGYNEQFF
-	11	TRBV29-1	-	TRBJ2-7	TGCAGCGTTGCAGGTACGGCTGAGCAGTACTTC	CSVAGTAEQYF
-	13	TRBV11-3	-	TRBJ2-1	TGTGCCAGCAGCTTAGACCCGGGGGCGCGGCAGTTCTTC	CASSLDPGARQFF
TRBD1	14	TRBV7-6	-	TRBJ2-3	TGTGCCAGCAGCCCGTCGACAGGGGGAGATACGCAGTATTTT	CASSPSTGGDTQYF
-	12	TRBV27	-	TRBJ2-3	TGTGCCAGCAGTTTAGTTGGAAACACGCAGTATTTT	CASSLVGNTQYF
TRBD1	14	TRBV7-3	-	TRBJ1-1	TGTGCCAGCAGCGCCACAGGGGTTGTCACTGAAGCTTTCTTT	CASSATGVVTEAFF
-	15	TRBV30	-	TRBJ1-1	TGTGCCTGGAGTCCCCCCGGGGCCCGTGTTTCGTGGGCTTTCTTT	CAWSPPGARVSWAFF
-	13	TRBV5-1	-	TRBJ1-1	TGCGCCAGCAGCACGGAAGGGGGCACTGAAGCTTTCTTT	CASSTEGGTEAFF
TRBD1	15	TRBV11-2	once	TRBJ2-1	TGTGCCAGCAGCGCCGGGACAGGGGATGGGGATGAGCAGTTCTTC	CASSAGTGDGDEQFF
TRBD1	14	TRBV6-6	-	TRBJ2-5	TGTGCCAGCAGTCCAACCGGGACAGGGGGTGAGCAGTACTTC	CASSPTGTGGEQYF
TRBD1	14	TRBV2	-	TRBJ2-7	TGTGCCAGCCTTGACAGGGTCCGCTCCTACGAGCAGTACTTC	CASLDRVRSYEQYF
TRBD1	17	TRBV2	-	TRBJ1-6	TGTGCCAGCAGTACACCCAGGGGGAACAATTATAATTCACCCCTCCACTTT	CASSTPRGNNYNSPLHF
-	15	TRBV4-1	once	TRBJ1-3	TGCGCCAGCAGCCAAGACATCACATTGGGAAACACCATATATTTT	CASSQDITLGNTIYF
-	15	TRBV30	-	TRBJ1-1	TGTGCCTGGAGTGGGTCCGGCAGGGGGAACACTGAAGCTTTCTTT	CAWSGSGRGNTEAFF
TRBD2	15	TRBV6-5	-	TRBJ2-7	TGTGCCAGCAACGAACTAGCGGGAGGGCGAGACGAGCAGTACTTC	CASNELAGGRDEQYF
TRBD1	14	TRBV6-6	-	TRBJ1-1	TGTGCCAGCAGTTACAGGGGGCGGAACACTGAAGCTTTCTTT	CASSYRGRNTEAFF
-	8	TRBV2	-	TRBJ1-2	TGTGCCAAACACGGCTACACCTTC	CAKHGYTF
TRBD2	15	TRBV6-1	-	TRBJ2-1	TGTGCCAGCACCCGACTAGCGGGAGTTGAGGGTGAGCAGTTCTTC	CASTRLAGVEGEQFF
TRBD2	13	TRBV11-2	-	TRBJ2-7	TGTGCCAGCGGGAGCGGGGGGATATACGAGCAGTACTTC	CASGSGGIYEQYF
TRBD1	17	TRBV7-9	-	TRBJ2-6	TGTGCCAGCAGCACTGGACAGGGGGCAGGTGGGGCCAACGTCCTGACTTTC	CASSTGQGAGGANVLTF
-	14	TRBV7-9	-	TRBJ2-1	TGTGCCAGCATCCCCAGGGGCTCCTACAATGAGCAGTTCTTC	CASIPRGSYNEQFF
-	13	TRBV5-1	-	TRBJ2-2	TGCGCCAGCAGACCCGCGAACACCGGGGAGCTGTTTTTT	CASRPANTGELFF
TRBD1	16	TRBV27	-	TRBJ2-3	TGTGCCAGCAGACCCTCGGGACAGGGTATGTTGGATACGCAGTATTTT	CASRPSGQGMLDTQYF
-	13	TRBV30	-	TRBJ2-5	TGTGCCTGGAGCCTTCAGGGAAGGGGGACCCAGTACTTC	CAWSLQGRGTQYF
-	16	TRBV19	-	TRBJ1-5	TGTGCCAGTAGTACCGGAAAAGACACGGGCAATCAGCCCCAGCATTTT	CASSTGKDTGNQPQHF
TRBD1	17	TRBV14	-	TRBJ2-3	TGTGCCAGCAGCCGGGGACAGGCACTCACTAGCACAGATACGCAGTATTTT	CASSRGQALTSTDTQYF
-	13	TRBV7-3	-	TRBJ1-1	TGTGCCAGCAGTATCGGGATGAACACTGAAGCTTTCTTT	CASSIGMNTEAFF
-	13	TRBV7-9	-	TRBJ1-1	TGTGCCAGCGAAACAGGGACGAACACTGAAGCTTTCTTT	CASETGTNTEAFF
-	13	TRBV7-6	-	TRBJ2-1	TGTGCCAGCAGCCGACCCAGAAGTTATGAGCAGTTCTTC	CASSRPRSYEQFF
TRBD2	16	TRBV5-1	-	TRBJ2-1	TGCGCCAGCAGCTTGGATCCTAGCGGGGTTGGTAATGAGCAGTTCTTC	CASSLDPSGVGNEQFF
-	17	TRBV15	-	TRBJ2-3	TGTGCCACCAGCAGTCTGAGACTAAGTTTCCGGGCAGATACGCAGTATTTT	CATSSLRLSFRADTQYF
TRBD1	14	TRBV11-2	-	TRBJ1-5	TGTGCCAGCAGCTGGACAGGGAGGGATCAGCCCCAGCATTTT	CASSWTGRDQPQHF
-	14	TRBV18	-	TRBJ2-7	TGTGCCAGCTCACCACCGAGGGTTCCGCGGGAGCAGTACTTC	CASSPPRVPREQYF
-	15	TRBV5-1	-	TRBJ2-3	TGCGCCAGCAGCTTGATGGCGGGGGCGGAAGATACGCAGTATTTT	CASSLMAGAEDTQYF
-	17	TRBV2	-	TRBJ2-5	TGTGCCAGCAGTGATCAGGGAATAGGGAGGCTGGGGGAGACCCAGTACTTC	CASSDQGIGRLGETQYF
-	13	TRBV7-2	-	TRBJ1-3	TGTGCCAGCAGCTTGAGGGCTGGAAACACCATATATTTT	CASSLRAGNTIYF
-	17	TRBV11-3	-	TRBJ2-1	TGTGCCAGCAGCTTTCGCCAAACAGGGACACCCATCAATGAGCAGTTCTTC	CASSFRQTGTPINEQFF